The 25 T cell receptor beta chains presented below share a single source sample, sequenced in a study of tumor-infiltrating lymphocytes in primary liver carcinoma. Taking about 20-31 mg of unsorted bulk tissue, the authors co-extracted RNA and DNA. Making TCR beta cDNA involved 400 to 600 ng total RNA and a constant-region primer. Generation of the TCR beta libraries relied on three nested multiplex PCR rounds using slightly modified ARM-PCR. Forward primers for TRBV1-TRBV30 and a C-beta reverse primer served the first two PCR rounds, at around 11 cycles each. TCRdb reprocessed the multiplex PCR reads with MiXCR, giving one entry per CDR3 protein. The data show over 45,000 distinct CDR3 sequences, with 70% to 85% seen just once and about 29% held by the top ten. Input material: liver tumor tissue from sampling region 5. Stated subset: tumor region T5, tumor centre. The receptors here all came from a man aged 40-50 years with primary liver carcinoma and hepatitis B virus infection.

Details on this clonotype: At one boundary the junction diverges from the germline segment, which might be a read error. This sequence joins TRBV11-2 and TRBJ2-5, with 11 bases matching TRBD2. Germline assignment: CDR1 SGHAT and CDR2 FQNNGV. The CDR3 sequence is 14 residues long. For the CDR3, the DNA is TGTGCCAGTGGGACTAGCGGATCCCAAGGGACCCAGTACTTC. Translation gives CASGTSGSQGTQYF.

At least ten counts were recorded for this clonotype. CDR3 in amino acids: CASSLPTGVTEAFF. CDR3 DNA: TGTGCCAGCAGTTTACCCACAGGGGTCACTGAAGCTTTCTTT. The chain is built from TRBV28 and TRBJ1-1; TRBD1 agrees at 7 bases. The CDR3 sequence is 14 residues long. Germline-derived CDR1 and CDR2 are MDHEN and SYDVKM. The V gene end was trimmed by 2 bases and the J gene end by 4 bases; junction bases not matched to a gene: 4.

Notes on this clonotype: At one end the junction does not follow the germline gene, possibly because of a read error. The gene calls are TRBV6-1 and TRBJ1-2; 7 nucleotides agree with TRBD1. Per the germline V gene, CDR1 is MNHNS and CDR2 is SASEGT. CDR3 length: 13 amino acids. The CDR3 loop is CAGSQGGGYGYIF. The CDR3 DNA sequence: TGTGCCGGCAGTCAGGGGGGTGGATATGGCTACATCTTC.

This chain links TRBV4-1 with TRBJ2-2, with TRBD2 matching 10 bases. The length of the CDR3 is 15 residues. The germline CDR1 and CDR2 sequences are MGHRA and YSYEKL. For the CDR3, the DNA is TGCACCAATAGTCTAGCGGGAGATGTCACCGGGGAGCTGTTTTTT. Residues: CTNSLAGDVTGELFF.

The sample holds many counts of this clonotype. The rearrangement joins TRBV29-1 to TRBJ2-5; 8 bases match TRBD1. Unmatched junction bases numbered 11, after V lost 3 bases and J lost 5 bases. The CDR3 has 15 residues. In germline, CDR1 is SQVTM, CDR2 ANQGSEA. The CDR3 protein is CSVEDRARGRETQYF. The CDR3 DNA reads as TGCAGCGTTGAGGACAGGGCCAGGGGTCGGGAGACCCAGTACTTC.

About this clonotype: A junction end diverges from the germline sequence, so it may reflect a read error. V usage is TRBV6-5 and J usage is TRBJ2-7; a possible D gene is TRBD2 (6 bases). From germline, CDR1 is MNHEY and CDR2 SVGAGI. CDR3 length: 16 amino acids. CDR3 sequence: CASTYSIHGGSYEQYF. The CDR3 DNA follows: TGTGCCAGCACTTACTCGATACATGGGGGGTCCTACGAGCAGTACTTC.

Worth noting for this clonotype: The germline gene is not matched at one end of the junction; a read error may be the cause. This chain uses TRBV11-1 with TRBJ2-1, with D possibly matching TRBD2 (6 bases). The CDR3 is made up of 16 amino acids. The germline CDR1 and CDR2 sequences are SGHAT and FQDESV (reference sequence). CDR3 DNA sequence: TGTGCCAGAAGCTTAGGCCCGGGACTTCCTACGCATGAGCTGTTCTTC. Translation gives CARSLGPGLPTHELFF.

Concerning this clonotype: Without the conserved terminal phenylalanine or tryptophan, this CDR3 likely stems from a read error. The chain links TRBV11-1 to TRBJ2-1; 14 positions agree with TRBD2. Germline V CDR1 and CDR2: SGHAT, FQDESV (reference sequence). This CDR3 has 17 residues. The CDR3 reads CASRLGLAGEVDKEQFL. The DNA for the CDR3 is TGTGCCAGCAGGCTGGGACTAGCGGGAGAAGTTGACAAAGAGCAGTTCTTA.

Worth noting for this clonotype: A much more abundant neighbour one base away suggests this may be a read error. The gene calls are TRBV28 and TRBJ2-7; D is unresolved. The V end lost 7 bases, the J end lost 3 bases, and 10 bases lay between the germline ends. This CDR3 spans 12 amino acids. CDR1 and CDR2 from the germline V gene are MDHEN and SYDVKM. The CDR3 DNA is TGTGCCAGCAACGAAAAATTCTACGAGCAGTACTTC. As protein: CASNEKFYEQYF.

The chain joins TRBV4-1 to TRBJ2-7; D perhaps matches TRBD2 (6 bases). V shed 0 bases and J shed 3 bases, with 15 bases lying between them. CDR1 is MGHRA and CDR2 is YSYEKL in the germline V gene. The length of the CDR3 is 16 residues. The DNA of the CDR3 is TGCGCCAGCAGCCAAGAGAGGGCGGGGAGTGACTACGAGCAGTACTTC. Its protein is CASSQERAGSDYEQYF.

This clonotype was found once. Sequence at one end of the junction differs from germline and may be a read error. The CDR3 spells CANSLTGNTIYF. The CDR3 DNA reads as TGTGCCAACAGCTTGACGGGGAACACCATATATTTT. The chain uses TRBV5-4 and TRBJ1-3; D not resolved. The CDR3 contains 12 residues. Germline V CDR1 and CDR2: SGHNT, YYREEE (reference sequence).

A note on this clonotype: The junction shows a germline mismatch at one end, possibly a read error. The gene calls are TRBV19 and TRBJ2-3; D might be TRBD1 (6 bases). Germline CDR1 is LNHDA and CDR2 is SQIVND (reference sequence). CDR3 length: 14 amino acids. The CDR3 loop is CATTLGPGEDTQFF. The CDR3 DNA is TGTGCCACCACCCTAGGGCCAGGGGAAGATACGCAGTTTTTT.

There are a few counts of this clonotype. This chain connects TRBV9 to TRBJ2-1, with D tentatively TRBD2 (5 bases). The CDR3 has 13 residues. From germline, CDR1 is SGDLS and CDR2 YYNGEE. Trimming removed 0 bases from V and 9 bases from J, with 10 bases in between. The CDR3 sequence: CASSVVSGSEQFF. CDR3 DNA sequence: TGTGCCAGCAGCGTAGTTTCGGGGAGTGAGCAGTTCTTC.

The chain combines TRBV29-1 with TRBJ2-1; D may be TRBD2 (6 bases). V shed 4 bases and J shed 5 bases, with 15 bases lying between them. Germline values: CDR1 SQVTM, CDR2 ANQGSEA. The CDR3 spans 14 residues. DNA for the CDR3: TGCAGCGTTGGTGATAGCGGTACCAACAATGAGCAGTTCTTC. It specifies CSVGDSGTNNEQFF.

The chain couples TRBV11-3 to TRBJ2-3; D unclear. The CDR3 is 12 residues long. Looked up from germline, CDR1 is SGHNT and CDR2 is YENEEA. The germline V and J ends were trimmed by 11 bases and 2 bases, with 11 bases remaining between them. This CDR3 reads CACGNNTDTQYF. The CDR3 nucleotides read TGTGCCTGCGGCAACAACACAGATACGCAGTATTTT. Supplemented by reference TRBV11-3 and TRBJ2-3, the full variable domain reads EAGVVQSPRYKIIEKKQPVAFWCNPISGHNTLYWYLQNLGQGPELLIRYENEEAVDDSQLPKDRFSAERLKGVDSTLKIQPAELGDSAVYLCACGNNTDTQYFGPGTRLTVL.

On this clonotype itself: One end of the junction fails to match germline, which may point to a read error. V is TRBV6-1 and J is TRBJ2-1, with a tentative D call TRBD2 (6 bases). The CDR3 consists of 15 residues. Looked up from germline, CDR1 is MNHNS and CDR2 is SASEGT. The CDR3 sequence is CASKVGLAEFNEHFF. In nucleotides, the CDR3 is TGTGCCAGCAAAGTGGGATTAGCGGAATTCAATGAGCACTTCTTC.

Concerning this clonotype itself: As the CDR3 is not closed by the conserved phenylalanine or tryptophan, this likely results from a read error. This chain connects TRBV12-3 or TRBV12-4 to TRBJ1-5, with D possibly being TRBD1 (6 bases). Trimming cost V 5 bases and J 2 bases, with 19 bases left between them. This CDR3 is 17 amino acids long. The CDR3 bases are TGTGCCAGCAGTGAGGCAACAGGGTCGGCGGGCAATCAGCCCCAGCATTCT. Translation gives CASSEATGSAGNQPQHS.

Comment on this clonotype: A read error may produce the germline difference seen at one junction end. This rearrangement joins TRBV4-1 to TRBJ1-2, with unresolved D. This CDR3 has 15 residues. The germline V gene has CDR1 MGHRA and CDR2 YSYEKL. The CDR3 region has the DNA TGCTCCAGCAGCCAAGATGGTAGGGATAACTATGGCTACGCCTTC. Its protein is CSSSQDGRDNYGYAF.

This chain connects TRBV2 to TRBJ2-5; no firm D call. Trimming shortened V by 9 bases and J by 5 bases, and 10 bases separated the two germline ends. The CDR3 consists of 11 residues. Looked up from germline, CDR1 is SNHLY and CDR2 is FYNNEI. In DNA, the CDR3 is TGTGCCAGGGCCCCGGAGGAGACCCAGTACTTC. It specifies CARAPEETQYF. Full variable domain (missing parts from reference TRBV2 and TRBJ2-5): EPEVTQTPSHQVTQMGQEVILRCVPISNHLYFYWYRQILGQKVEFLVSFYNNEISEKSEIFDDQFSVERPDGSNFTLKIRSTKLEDSAMYFCARAPEETQYFGPGTRLLVL.

This clonotype was seen many times. The rearrangement uses TRBV6-5 and TRBJ2-2; D possibly corresponds to TRBD1 (5 bases). CDR3 length: 14 residues. Germline V gene lookup returns CDR1 MNHEY and CDR2 SVGAGI. V lost 8 bases to trimming and J lost 7 bases, with 17 bases between them. The DNA for the CDR3 is TGTGCCAGCTCAGGGTCGTACTGGGACGGGGAGCTGTTTTTT. Translating gives CASSGSYWDGELFF.

The V gene is TRBV12-3 or TRBV12-4, the J gene TRBJ1-1, with 7 bases aligning to TRBD1. With V trimmed by 9 bases and J by 3 bases, 4 bases remained unmatched. The CDR3 spans 12 residues. The CDR3 region is CARSQGDTEAFF. Here the CDR3 DNA reads TGTGCCAGAAGTCAGGGGGACACTGAAGCTTTCTTT.

In this sample, this clonotype turned up many times. V gene TRBV7-8 combines with J gene TRBJ2-1; the match to TRBD2 covers 8 bases. Germline CDR1 reads SGHVS; CDR2 reads FQNEAQ. Unmatched junction bases numbered 12, after V lost 4 bases and J lost 7 bases. The CDR3 extends over 16 amino acids. The CDR3 loop reads CASSYPQREIRNEQFF. The CDR3 DNA follows: TGTGCCAGCAGCTACCCGCAGCGGGAGATTAGGAATGAGCAGTTCTTC. Full variable domain (outside the CDR3, taken from reference TRBV7-8 and TRBJ2-1): GAGVSQSPRYKVAKRGQDVALRCDPISGHVSLFWYQQALGQGPEFLTYFQNEAQLDKSGLPSDRFFAERPEGSVSTLKIQRTQQEDSAVYLCASSYPQREIRNEQFFGPGTRLTVL.

The count of this clonotype is one. The gene calls are TRBV12-3 or TRBV12-4 and TRBJ2-7; 10 bases line up with TRBD1. V trimming: 1 base; J trimming: 3 bases; junction bases outside the gene matches: 3. The CDR3 covers 15 residues. The CDR3 spells CASSLGQGANYEQYF. CDR3 sequence (DNA): TGTGCCAGCAGTTTAGGACAGGGGGCCAACTACGAGCAGTACTTC.

The genes are TRBV6-5 and TRBJ2-5; D unclear. CDR3 size: 13 residues. CDR1 MNHEY and CDR2 SVGAGI come from the germline V gene. The CDR3 protein is CVSSRVHQETQYF. Written as DNA, the CDR3 is TGTGTCAGTAGCCGGGTCCATCAAGAGACCCAGTACTTC.

V usage is TRBV12-5 and J usage is TRBJ2-7; D uncertain. The CDR3 is 19 residues long. V lost 3 bases and J lost 3, with 27 bases in between. The germline V gene encodes CDR1 LGHNT and CDR2 FRNRAP. The CDR3 coding sequence is TGTGCTAGTGGTTTATGCCTCATCGTCGTGGGTTTCGACCACTACGAGCAGTACTTC. It yields the protein CASGLCLIVVGFDHYEQYF.